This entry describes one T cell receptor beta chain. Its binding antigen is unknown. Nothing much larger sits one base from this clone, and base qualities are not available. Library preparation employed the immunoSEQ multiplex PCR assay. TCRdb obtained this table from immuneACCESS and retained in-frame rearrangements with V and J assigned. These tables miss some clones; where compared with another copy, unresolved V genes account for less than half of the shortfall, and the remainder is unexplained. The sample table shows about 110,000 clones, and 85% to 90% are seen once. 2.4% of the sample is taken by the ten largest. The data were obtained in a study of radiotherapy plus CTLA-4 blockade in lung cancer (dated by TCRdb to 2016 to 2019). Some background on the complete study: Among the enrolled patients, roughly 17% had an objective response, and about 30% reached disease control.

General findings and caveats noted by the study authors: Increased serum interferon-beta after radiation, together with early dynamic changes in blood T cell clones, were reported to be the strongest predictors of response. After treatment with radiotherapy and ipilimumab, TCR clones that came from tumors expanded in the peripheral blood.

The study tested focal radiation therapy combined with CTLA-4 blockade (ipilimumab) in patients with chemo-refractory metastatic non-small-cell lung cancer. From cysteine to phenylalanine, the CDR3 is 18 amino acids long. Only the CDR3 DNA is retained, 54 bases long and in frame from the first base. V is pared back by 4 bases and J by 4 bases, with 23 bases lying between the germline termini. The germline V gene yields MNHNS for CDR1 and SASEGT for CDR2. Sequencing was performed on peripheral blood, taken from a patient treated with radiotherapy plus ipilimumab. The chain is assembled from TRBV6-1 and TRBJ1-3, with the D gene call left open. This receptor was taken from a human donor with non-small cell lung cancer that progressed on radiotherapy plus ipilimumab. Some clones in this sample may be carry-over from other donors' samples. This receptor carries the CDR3 CASSGRVEGGKSGNTIYF. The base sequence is TGTGCCAGCAGTGGCCGGGTGGAAGGAGGAAAGTCCGGAAACACCATATATTTT.